The clone carrying this TCR beta chain was seen a few times. Its antigen is as yet unknown. Germline assignment: CDR1 MNHEY and CDR2 SVGAGI. The V and J ends lost 6 bases and 4 bases, in that order; junction bases with no gene match: 5. CDR3 size: 13 residues. The sample originates from a study of graft-versus-host responses after intestinal transplantation. Overall study context: Multivisceral, liver-intestinal, or isolated intestinal transplants were performed in recipients. Every recipient underwent anti-thymocyte globulin induction, then tacrolimus and steroids for two to four years.

Study-wide results and limits: The highest levels of circulating GvH clones went along with early declines in HvG clones after transplant. Recipient bone marrow held GvH clones, some seen earlier in ileum or blood.

Graft tissue was processed to release intraepithelial and lamina propria lymphocytes. Sequencing was performed with immunoSEQ multiplex PCR; in TCRdb, only in-frame clones are kept and a portion is missing. The data show 15,000 or so clones, around 64% seen once. The V and J genes are TRBV6-5 and TRBJ2-7; TRBD1 agrees at 8 bases. The clonotype was recovered from a human patient who received an intestinal transplant, so some T cells may come from the graft donor. The source was ileum tissue, collected approximately 780 days after intestinal transplantation. The CDR3 reads CASSRGQGYEQYF. DNA of the CDR3: TGTGCCAGCAGCCGCGGACAGGGTTACGAGCAGTACTTC.